The 18 T cell receptor beta chains listed next were all sequenced from one sample in a study of T cells in Graves' hyperthyroidism and ophthalmopathy. Amplified TCR beta CDR3 regions came from RNA transcripts. First-round RT-PCR targeting the TCR CDR3 was performed with the HTBI primer set. TCRdb fed the multiplex PCR reads into MiXCR, producing one record per CDR3 protein. The sample includes fewer than 700,000 distinct CDR3 sequences, over 15% seen only once; the top ten take about 16%. What was sequenced was blood. Receptors were obtained from a woman younger than 35 with Graves' ophthalmopathy.

The chain couples TRBV20-1 to TRBJ2-1; 9 bases align to TRBD2. Germline values: CDR1 DFQATT, CDR2 SNEGSKA (reference sequence). CDR3 size: 15 residues. V lost 0 bases to trimming and J lost 6 bases; unmatched junction nucleotides: 6. In DNA, the CDR3 is TGCAGTGCTAGAGAAATGCGCGGGGGGGTCAATGAGCAGTTCTTC. Its translation: CSAREMRGGVNEQFF.

The chain is built from TRBV20-1 and TRBJ2-6, with D unresolved. V was pared by 3 bases and J by 1 base, with 13 bases between. This CDR3 spans 16 amino acids. The germline CDR1 and CDR2 sequences are DFQATT and SNEGSKA (reference sequence). DNA for the CDR3: TGCAGTGCTAGCCTCCACATGGTTTCTGGGGCCAACGTCCTGACTTTC. Protein product: CSASLHMVSGANVLTF.

In its sample, this clonotype was seen many times. The chain carries TRBV11-2 and TRBJ1-6, with TRBD1 identical over 12 bases. The V segment lost 5 bases and the J segment 8 bases; nucleotides outside the gene matches: 7. The germline V gene has CDR1 SGHAT and CDR2 FQNNGV. The CDR3 sequence is 16 residues long. The CDR3 here is CASSPRDRGPDSPLHF. The CDR3 nucleotides are TGTGCCAGCAGCCCCCGGGACAGGGGGCCGGATTCACCCCTCCACTTT.

Of note for this clonotype: This may come from a read error, since a much larger clone is one base off. The chain uses TRBV20-1 and TRBJ1-2; perhaps TRBD1 as D (5 bases). The germline V gene encodes CDR1 DFQATT and CDR2 SNEGSKA (reference sequence). The CDR3 is made up of 13 amino acids. V was trimmed by 5 bases and J by 8 bases, leaving 18 bases between them. CDR3 nucleotides: TGCAGTGCTCCCCGAAGAGGGGCAGACGGCTACACCTTC. Encoded protein: CSAPRRGADGYTF.

The V call is TRBV14, the J call TRBJ2-7; D is undetermined. Trimming took 0 bases from V and 6 from J, leaving 12 bases between them. CDR3 length: 14 residues. Germline V lookup: CDR1 SGHDN, CDR2 FVKESK. The chain's CDR3 is CASSQETASAEQYF. In DNA, the CDR3 is TGTGCCAGCAGCCAAGAAACGGCGTCCGCCGAGCAGTACTTC.

This clonotype appeared many times. The chain has TRBV28 and TRBJ1-5; no reliable D call. The V gene lost 2 bases and the J gene lost 0 bases, with 14 bases spanning the gap. The CDR3 runs 17 residues. Germline CDR1 is MDHEN and CDR2 is SYDVKM. The CDR3 DNA follows: TGTGCCAGCAGTTTAGATCGGGATACTTATAGCAATCAGCCCCAGCATTTT. Translated, it gives CASSLDRDTYSNQPQHF.

The table lists this clonotype with many counts. This chain joins TRBV3-1 and TRBJ2-3; D gene ambiguous. Germline assignment: CDR1 LGHDT and CDR2 YNNKEL (reference sequence). The CDR3 totals 13 residues. V gave up 4 bases and J gave up 0 bases, with 5 bases separating them. In nucleotides, the CDR3 is TGTGCCAGCAGCCCTCATAGCACAGATACGCAGTATTTT. As protein: CASSPHSTDTQYF.

The chain couples TRBV18 to TRBJ2-7, with TRBD2 identical over 9 bases. Trimming at V came to 4 bases and at J to 0 bases, leaving 4 bases not matched to a gene. This CDR3 is 15 amino acids long. From germline, CDR1 is KGHSH and CDR2 LQKENI. CDR3 nucleotides: TGTGCCAGCTCACGATCTAGCGGGGTCTCCTACGAGCAGTACTTC. Amino acids: CASSRSSGVSYEQYF.

The chain uses TRBV29-1 and TRBJ2-7; possible D gene TRBD2, 6 bases. The CDR3 runs 13 residues. V lost 0 bases and J lost 2, with 8 bases in between. From germline, CDR1 is SQVTM and CDR2 ANQGSEA. The CDR3 coding sequence is TGCAGCGTTGAAGATCCTAGCGCCTACGAGCAGTACTTC. Translating it yields CSVEDPSAYEQYF.

There are many counts of this clonotype. The chain has TRBV28 and TRBJ2-5, with TRBD2 matching 8 bases. The CDR3 runs to 16 residues. Germline trimming cut 4 bases from V and 0 bases from J; bases unmatched to any gene: 7. Germline V gene lookup returns CDR1 MDHEN and CDR2 SYDVKM. CDR3 sequence: CASSSQLAEYQETQYF. The CDR3 DNA is TGTGCCAGCAGTTCCCAACTAGCGGAATACCAAGAGACCCAGTACTTC.

This clonotype was found many times. The V and J genes are TRBV18 and TRBJ2-4; 8 nucleotides line up with TRBD1. J lost 0 bases, V lost 3 bases, and 1 base had no gene match. The CDR3 consists of 15 residues. Looked up from germline, CDR1 is KGHSH and CDR2 is LQKENI. This CDR3 reads CASSPDRGAKNIQYF. CDR3 bases: TGTGCCAGCTCACCCGACAGGGGAGCCAAAAACATTCAGTACTTC.

This clonotype showed up many times. The chain joins TRBV13 to TRBJ2-1, with TRBD2 matching 14 bases. The germline V gene has CDR1 PRHDT and CDR2 FYEKMQ (reference sequence). Germline trimming cut 5 bases from V and 7 bases from J; bases unmatched to any gene: 7. CDR3 size: 16 residues. The CDR3 is CASSPRGLAGANEQFF. The CDR3 region has the DNA TGTGCCAGCAGCCCCCGGGGACTAGCGGGGGCAAATGAGCAGTTCTTC.

Ten or more counts support this clonotype. The rearrangement uses TRBV6-1 and TRBJ2-7, with 9 bases identical to TRBD1. CDR1 and CDR2 from the germline V gene are MNHNS and SASEGT. Trimming took 6 bases from V and 5 from J; bases not matched to a gene: 5. CDR3 size: 13 residues. The CDR3 nucleotides read TGTGCCAGCAGCAAGACAGGGGGAGACGAGCAGTACTTC. This codes for CASSKTGGDEQYF.

This clonotype was observed many times. The V call is TRBV6-6, the J call TRBJ2-5; D gene ambiguous. The CDR3 contains 11 residues. V lost 0 bases to trimming and J lost 5 bases, with 1 base between them. Germline lookup yields CDR1 MNHNY and CDR2 SVGAGI (reference sequence). CDR3 in amino acids: CASSYSETQYF. The CDR3, as DNA: TGTGCCAGCAGTTACTCCGAGACCCAGTACTTC.

In its sample, this clonotype was seen many times. This sequence joins TRBV5-1 and TRBJ1-1; D unclear. The V end was cut by 4 bases, the J end by 4 bases, with 17 bases between. Germline CDR1 reads SGHRS; CDR2 reads YFSETQ. The CDR3 is 15 amino acids. CDR3 protein: CASSRSTEYTTEAFF. The CDR3 DNA follows: TGCGCCAGCAGCCGTAGCACAGAGTACACCACTGAAGCTTTCTTT.

This clonotype has a count of ten or more. The J gene is TRBJ2-5, the V gene TRBV13, with D unresolved. CDR3 length: 14 residues. V lost 6 bases and J 2 bases, leaving 13 bases between the germline ends. The germline V gene has CDR1 PRHDT and CDR2 FYEKMQ (reference sequence). The CDR3 is CASSYYKVQETQYF. CDR3 sequence (DNA): TGTGCCAGCAGTTATTACAAGGTTCAAGAGACCCAGTACTTC.

This clonotype was found many times. In DNA form, the CDR3 reads TGTGCCAGCAGGGACTCTGACAGGGGCGTCTACGAGCAGTACTTC. Encoded protein: CASRDSDRGVYEQYF. V usage is TRBV28 and J usage is TRBJ2-7, with TRBD1 identical over 8 bases. Trimming at V came to 6 bases and at J to 3 bases, leaving 10 bases not matched to a gene. This CDR3 has 15 amino acids. Germline CDR1 MDHEN, CDR2 SYDVKM.

The sample holds one count of this clonotype. As DNA, the CDR3 is TGTGCCAGCAGCTTGAGTCTGGGAGTCTATGGCTACACCTTC. It yields the protein CASSLSLGVYGYTF. J is TRBJ1-2 and V is TRBV5-6, with unresolved D. Germline CDR1 is SGHDT and CDR2 is YYEEEE. V was trimmed by 1 base and J by 4 bases, leaving 11 bases between them. The CDR3 has 14 residues. Variable domain in full (rest from reference TRBV5-6 and TRBJ1-2): DAGVTQSPTHLIKTRGQQVTLRCSPKSGHDTVSWYQQALGQGPQFIFQYYEEEERQRGNFPDRFSGHQFPNYSSELNVNALLLGDSALYLCASSLSLGVYGYTFGSGTRLTVV.